The rows below give T cell receptor beta chains drawn from one sample of a study of early stage breast cancer tumors. Here immunoSEQ multiplex PCR was the method, and the copy in TCRdb shows in-frame clones only, minus some. The sample carries some 30,000 clones, around 67% recorded once. Material for sequencing was breast tumor tissue. These receptors originate from a person aged 25 to 40 with breast cancer. Both conserved end residues are part of each CDR3. The D gene is left open where the match is weak. Where a row states a size, it is once, few, many or the class of an expanded clone; other rows omit it.

v_gene: TRBV4-1; j_gene: TRBJ2-7; d_gene: NA; abundance: once; CDR3nt: TGCGCCAGCAGCCAAGGGGGGTTGGGGGCCTACGAGCAGTACTTC; CDR3aa: CASSQGGLGAYEQYF
v_gene: TRBV7-7; j_gene: TRBJ2-1; d_gene: TRBD2; abundance: NA; CDR3nt: TGTGCCAGCAGCTTAGGACTAGCGGGGAACTACAATGAGCAGTTCTTC; CDR3aa: CASSLGLAGNYNEQFF
v_gene: TRBV5-4; j_gene: TRBJ2-3; d_gene: TRBD2; abundance: NA; CDR3nt: TGTGCCAGCAGCTTGGATGGGACTAGCGGGGTTAGGACGCAGTATTTT; CDR3aa: CASSLDGTSGVRTQYF
v_gene: TRBV11-1; j_gene: TRBJ2-3; d_gene: TRBD2; abundance: NA; CDR3nt: TGTGCCAGCAGCACCGGAGCGGGGGACACAGATACGCAGTATTTT; CDR3aa: CASSTGAGDTDTQYF
v_gene: TRBV7-7; j_gene: TRBJ1-1; d_gene: NA; abundance: NA; CDR3nt: TGTGCTAGCAGCTCCGCGGAGAACACTGAAGCTTTCTTT; CDR3aa: CASSSAENTEAFF
v_gene: TRBV14; j_gene: TRBJ1-3; d_gene: NA; abundance: NA; CDR3nt: TGTGCCAGCAGCCAACTAGAATACTCTGGAAACACCATATATTTT; CDR3aa: CASSQLEYSGNTIYF
v_gene: TRBV20-1; j_gene: TRBJ1-2; d_gene: NA; abundance: NA; CDR3nt: TGCAGTGCTAGCGGTGGCTATGGCTACACCTTC; CDR3aa: CSASGGYGYTF
v_gene: TRBV27; j_gene: TRBJ1-4; d_gene: NA; abundance: NA; CDR3nt: TGTGCCAGCAGGCGGAAAGGAGCAGCAACTAATGAAAAACTGTTTTTT; CDR3aa: CASRRKGAATNEKLFF
v_gene: TRBV4-1; j_gene: TRBJ1-5; d_gene: NA; abundance: few; CDR3nt: TGCGCCAGCAGCCAAGGTTACTATCAGCCCCAGCATTTT; CDR3aa: CASSQGYYQPQHF
v_gene: TRBV5-1; j_gene: TRBJ2-3; d_gene: TRBD2; abundance: NA; CDR3nt: TGCGCCAGCAGCCCCCGAGCGGGAGGTTCTAGCACAGATACGCAGTATTTT; CDR3aa: CASSPRAGGSSTDTQYF
v_gene: TRBV11-1; j_gene: TRBJ2-7; d_gene: NA; abundance: once; CDR3nt: TGTGCCAGCAGCCCGAGGCCAGGGCGGGGCGAGCAGTACTTC; CDR3aa: CASSPRPGRGEQYF
v_gene: TRBV20-1; j_gene: TRBJ1-1; d_gene: NA; abundance: few; CDR3nt: TGCAGTGCTAGAGGGGTTTTCGCTTTCTTT; CDR3aa: CSARGVFAFF
v_gene: TRBV7-2; j_gene: TRBJ1-3; d_gene: NA; abundance: once; CDR3nt: TGTGCCAGCAGCTGGATAGGTAGCAGAGCCCGAGAGGGAAACACCATATATTTT; CDR3aa: CASSWIGSRAREGNTIYF
v_gene: TRBV4-2; j_gene: TRBJ2-5; d_gene: NA; abundance: NA; CDR3nt: TGTGCCAGCAGCTGGACTACCCGGGGCCAAGAGACCCAGTACTTC; CDR3aa: CASSWTTRGQETQYF
v_gene: TRBV7-2; j_gene: TRBJ2-7; d_gene: TRBD2; abundance: NA; CDR3nt: TGTGCCAGCAGCACGACTAGCGGGCCTTCCTACGAGCAGTACTTC; CDR3aa: CASSTTSGPSYEQYF
v_gene: TRBV6-6; j_gene: TRBJ2-6; d_gene: NA; abundance: NA; CDR3nt: TGTGCCAGCAGGACTATATCAGGGGCCAACGTCCTGACTTTC; CDR3aa: CASRTISGANVLTF
v_gene: TRBV5-1; j_gene: TRBJ2-5; d_gene: NA; abundance: NA; CDR3nt: TGCGCCAGCAGCTTGGTCCATGCGGGCCAAGAGACCCAGTACTTC; CDR3aa: CASSLVHAGQETQYF
v_gene: TRBV4-2; j_gene: TRBJ2-3; d_gene: NA; abundance: once; CDR3nt: TGTGCCAGCAGCCAAGGACTAGTTCAAGATACGCAGTATTTT; CDR3aa: CASSQGLVQDTQYF
v_gene: TRBV27; j_gene: TRBJ2-4; d_gene: NA; abundance: NA; CDR3nt: TGTGCCAGCAGTTTATGGACGGGGGCCAAAAACATTCAGTACTTC; CDR3aa: CASSLWTGAKNIQYF
v_gene: TRBV10-2; j_gene: TRBJ2-7; d_gene: NA; abundance: NA; CDR3nt: TGCGCCAGCAGTGATACAGGACCTAGCGAGCAGTACTTC; CDR3aa: CASSDTGPSEQYF
v_gene: TRBV5-5; j_gene: TRBJ1-3; d_gene: TRBD1; abundance: NA; CDR3nt: TGTGCCAGCAGCTACGCCAGACAGGGGTACTCTGGAAACACCATATATTTT; CDR3aa: CASSYARQGYSGNTIYF
v_gene: TRBV2; j_gene: TRBJ1-3; d_gene: TRBD1; abundance: NA; CDR3nt: TGTGCCAGCAGGGACCGGGACAGGACTGGAAACACCATATATTTT; CDR3aa: CASRDRDRTGNTIYF
v_gene: TRBV15; j_gene: TRBJ2-7; d_gene: TRBD1; abundance: NA; CDR3nt: TGTGCCACCAGCAGCGACAGGGGGCTATTTTGGGAGCAGTACTTC; CDR3aa: CATSSDRGLFWEQYF
v_gene: TRBV4-3; j_gene: TRBJ2-5; d_gene: NA; abundance: once; CDR3nt: TGCGCCAGCAGCCAAGATAGGGGGGGAGTGGAGACCCAGTACTTC; CDR3aa: CASSQDRGGVETQYF
v_gene: TRBV4-3; j_gene: TRBJ1-1; d_gene: TRBD1; abundance: NA; CDR3nt: TGCGCCAGCAGCCAAGATCGGGGACAGTTTGAAGCTTTCTTT; CDR3aa: CASSQDRGQFEAFF
v_gene: TRBV9; j_gene: TRBJ2-1; d_gene: NA; abundance: NA; CDR3nt: TGTGCCAGCACCCCGGGGTTCATCGAGAGCTCCTACAATGAGCAGTTCTTC; CDR3aa: CASTPGFIESSYNEQFF
v_gene: TRBV10-1; j_gene: TRBJ2-5; d_gene: TRBD2; abundance: NA; CDR3nt: TGCGCCAGCAGTGGGACTAGCGGGACCCAAGAGACCCAGTACTTC; CDR3aa: CASSGTSGTQETQYF
v_gene: TRBV5-1; j_gene: TRBJ1-1; d_gene: NA; abundance: NA; CDR3nt: TGCGCCAGCAGCCTTCGGACAGTTAAAATGAACACTGAAGCTTTCTTT; CDR3aa: CASSLRTVKMNTEAFF
v_gene: TRBV5-4; j_gene: TRBJ2-2; d_gene: TRBD1; abundance: NA; CDR3nt: TGTGCCAGCAGCTTGCCGGGACAGCGGAACACCGGGGAGCTGTTTTTT; CDR3aa: CASSLPGQRNTGELFF
v_gene: TRBV6-6; j_gene: TRBJ1-5; d_gene: NA; abundance: few; CDR3nt: TGTGCCAGCAGGGTCGGGGGGGAAGGACAGCCCCAGCATTTT; CDR3aa: CASRVGGEGQPQHF
v_gene: TRBV6-1; j_gene: TRBJ2-7; d_gene: NA; abundance: NA; CDR3nt: TGTGCCAGCAGTGCGGCTGGCTTCTACGAGCAGTACTTC; CDR3aa: CASSAAGFYEQYF
v_gene: TRBV4-2; j_gene: TRBJ1-4; d_gene: TRBD1; abundance: NA; CDR3nt: TGTGCCAGCAGCGCTCGGACAGGGGAGAATGAAAAACTGTTTTTT; CDR3aa: CASSARTGENEKLFF
v_gene: TRBV18; j_gene: TRBJ1-2; d_gene: NA; abundance: NA; CDR3nt: TGTGCCAGCTCACCACAACCGGGGGCTAACTATGGCTACACCTTC; CDR3aa: CASSPQPGANYGYTF
v_gene: TRBV2; j_gene: TRBJ1-2; d_gene: NA; abundance: NA; CDR3nt: TGTGCCAGCAGCCTAGGGGTCTCCCGCTATGGCTACACCTTC; CDR3aa: CASSLGVSRYGYTF
v_gene: TRBV5-1; j_gene: TRBJ2-5; d_gene: NA; abundance: NA; CDR3nt: TGCGCCAGCAGCTTGGTTCAAGAGACCCAGTACTTC; CDR3aa: CASSLVQETQYF
v_gene: TRBV19; j_gene: TRBJ1-2; d_gene: NA; abundance: NA; CDR3nt: TGTGCCAGTAGTATAGCCGGGTATGGCTACACCTTC; CDR3aa: CASSIAGYGYTF
v_gene: TRBV5-5; j_gene: TRBJ2-7; d_gene: NA; abundance: NA; CDR3nt: TGTGCCAGCAGCTTTTCGAGGGTAGGGTCCTACGAGCAGTACTTC; CDR3aa: CASSFSRVGSYEQYF
v_gene: TRBV12-5; j_gene: TRBJ2-2; d_gene: TRBD2; abundance: NA; CDR3nt: TGTGCTAGTGGTTTGACTAGCGGGAGCGTCGGCACCGGGGAGCTGTTTTTT; CDR3aa: CASGLTSGSVGTGELFF
v_gene: TRBV19; j_gene: TRBJ2-1; d_gene: NA; abundance: NA; CDR3nt: TGTGCCAGTAGTATACCCCCATACAATGAGCAGTTCTTC; CDR3aa: CASSIPPYNEQFF
v_gene: TRBV27; j_gene: TRBJ2-6; d_gene: NA; abundance: NA; CDR3nt: TGTGCCAGCAGTTTCCGGGGAAACGGGGCCAACGTCCTGACTTTC; CDR3aa: CASSFRGNGANVLTF
v_gene: TRBV2; j_gene: TRBJ2-7; d_gene: TRBD1; abundance: few; CDR3nt: TGTGCCAGCAGTGCCCTGACAGGGGTCTACGAGCAGTACTTC; CDR3aa: CASSALTGVYEQYF
v_gene: TRBV5-4; j_gene: TRBJ2-3; d_gene: TRBD2; abundance: NA; CDR3nt: TGTGCCAGCAGCTTGGATGGTAGCGGGATGAGCACAGATACGCAGTATTTT; CDR3aa: CASSLDGSGMSTDTQYF
v_gene: TRBV5-6; j_gene: TRBJ1-2; d_gene: NA; abundance: NA; CDR3nt: TGTGCCAGCAGTTCAGACTTACTCCCCTATGGCTACACCTTC; CDR3aa: CASSSDLLPYGYTF